This T cell receptor beta chain emerged from a study of blood T cell repertoires in COVID-19. Only in-frame clones appear in the TCRdb table, and some are missing; sequencing was by immunoSEQ multiplex PCR. This table has around 70,000 clones, under 95% appearing once. Germline CDR1 is LGHDT and CDR2 is YNNKEL (reference sequence). Trimming at V came to 1 base and at J to 8 bases, leaving 16 bases not matched to a gene. The CDR3 is 17 residues long. The V and J genes are TRBV3-1 (or the pseudogene TRBV3-2) and TRBJ1-2, with 7 bases identical to TRBD1. Sequences were obtained from peripheral blood. The sequence came from a man in his fifties with acute or convalescent COVID-19. As DNA, the CDR3 is TGTGCCAGCAGCCAAGCCTCGAATTACAGGGGAAAAGGCGGCTACACCTTC. This sequence encodes CASSQASNYRGKGGYTF.